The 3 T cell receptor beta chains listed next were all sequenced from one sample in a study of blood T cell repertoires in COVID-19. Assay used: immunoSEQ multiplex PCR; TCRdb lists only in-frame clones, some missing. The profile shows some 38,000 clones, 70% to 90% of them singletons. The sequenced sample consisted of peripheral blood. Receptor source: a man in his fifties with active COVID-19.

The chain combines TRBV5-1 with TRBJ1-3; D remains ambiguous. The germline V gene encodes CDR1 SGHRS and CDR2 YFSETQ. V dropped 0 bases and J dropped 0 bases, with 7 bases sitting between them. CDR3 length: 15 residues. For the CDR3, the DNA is TGCGCCAGCAGCTTGGACCCAGACTCTGGAAACACCATATATTTT. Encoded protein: CASSLDPDSGNTIYF.

In DNA, the CDR3 is TGTGCCAGCAGCCAAGACTCACTTAATCAATACACCATATATTTT. It translates to CASSQDSLNQYTIYF. The chain has TRBV4-2 and TRBJ1-3; no reliable D call. This CDR3 is 15 amino acids long. Germline values: CDR1 LGHNA, CDR2 YNFKEQ. Trimming shortened V by 0 bases and J by 8 bases, and 14 bases separated the two germline ends.

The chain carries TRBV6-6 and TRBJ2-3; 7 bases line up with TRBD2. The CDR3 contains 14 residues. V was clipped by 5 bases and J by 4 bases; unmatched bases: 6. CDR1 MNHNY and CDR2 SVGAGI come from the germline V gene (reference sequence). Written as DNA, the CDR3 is TGTGCCAGCAGTAGGAGACTAGCCTCAGATACGCAGTATTTT. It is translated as CASSRRLASDTQYF.